What follows is one T cell receptor (beta chain) and its context. As yet, its antigen is unknown. These data come from a study of T cell repertoires in cytomegalovirus infection. Broader study findings: The ex vivo response showed dominance by HLA-C-restricted CMV-specific TCR beta clonotypes.

The CDR3 covers 15 residues. The germline V gene has CDR1 SEHNR and CDR2 FQNEAQ (reference sequence). V was clipped by 3 bases and J by 6 bases, with 15 bases between them. Via MiXCR, TCRdb re-called the reads, giving one row per CDR3 protein. The repertoire includes hundreds of thousands of distinct CDR3 sequences, 25% to 35% of them detected once, and 20% sits in the top ten. The clonotype comes from a human donor in good health (CMV status not recorded). Some clones in this sample may be carry-over from other donors' samples. The chain employs TRBV7-9 and TRBJ2-4; D remains unclear. Material: cultured PBMCs, obtained from culture after CMV antigen stimulation. For the CDR3, the DNA is TGTGCCAGCAGCTTTGAGGCGACAACGGGAAACATTCAGTACTTC. It yields the protein CASSFEATTGNIQYF.